These 23 T cell receptor beta chains were sequenced from one sample in a study of cytomegalovirus exposure and HLA in healthy donors. The PCR had 60 Vbeta and 13 Jbeta primers. Libraries were prepared by immunoSEQ multiplex PCR; TCRdb keeps only in-frame clonotypes and omits some of them. The data hold roughly 100,000 clones, with 60% to 70% observed a single time. Sequencing used PBMCs. These receptors all stem from a woman aged 45-65 years in good health and CMV-seronegative.

The rearrangement joins TRBV18 to TRBJ1-1; 8 positions agree with TRBD1. Trimming at V came to 3 bases and at J to 7 bases, leaving 7 bases not matched to a gene. The V gene's germline CDR1 is KGHSH and CDR2 LQKENI. The length of the CDR3 is 14 residues. The CDR3 DNA sequence: TGTGCCAGCTCACCGCCAGGGGGCGCGGGTGAAGCTTTCTTT. This sequence encodes CASSPPGGAGEAFF.

The chain is built from TRBV30 and TRBJ2-5, with a possible D match to TRBD2 (6 bases). Per the germline V gene, CDR1 is GTSNPN and CDR2 is SVGIG (reference sequence). This CDR3 spans 13 amino acids. V dropped 4 bases and J dropped 1 base, with 10 bases sitting between them. CDR3 amino acids: CAWMRGSQETQYF. In nucleotides, the CDR3 is TGTGCCTGGATGCGGGGAAGCCAAGAGACCCAGTACTTC.

The chain employs TRBV7-9 and TRBJ2-3; possible D gene TRBD1, 7 bases. Germline CDR1 SEHNR, CDR2 FQNEAQ (reference sequence). This CDR3 is built from 14 residues. V was cut by 1 base and J by 11 bases, with 16 bases left in between. CDR3 sequence (DNA): TGTGCCAGCAGCTTAGAAGGAGGGGGCCTTGGGCAGTATTTT. Amino acid sequence: CASSLEGGGLGQYF.

V is TRBV14 and J is TRBJ1-2; D gene unclear. Per the germline V gene, CDR1 is SGHDN and CDR2 is FVKESK. Trimming removed 0 bases from V and 3 bases from J, with 14 bases in between. The CDR3 has 16 amino acids. CDR3 in DNA: TGTGCCAGCAGCCAAGATCCTTCCGCTCAGGACTATGGCTACACCTTC. It is translated as CASSQDPSAQDYGYTF.

This clone was found once. This sequence joins TRBV2 and TRBJ2-2; D unresolved. The V gene lost 6 bases and the J gene lost 2 bases, with 10 bases spanning the gap. This CDR3 contains 14 residues. Germline loops: CDR1 SNHLY, CDR2 FYNNEI. The CDR3 DNA reads TGTGCCAGCAGGCGGCCCTCAAACACCGGGGAGCTGTTTTTT. Amino acid sequence: CASRRPSNTGELFF.

The V gene is TRBV11-2, the J gene TRBJ2-1, with 9 nucleotides matching TRBD2. V was pared by 1 base and J by 7 bases, with 5 bases of the junction left unmatched. Germline lookup yields CDR1 SGHAT and CDR2 FQNNGV. CDR3 length equals 15 residues. The CDR3 DNA is TGTGCCAGCAGCTTAGGCGGGGGGGCCCCTAATGAGCAGTTCTTC. This gives the protein CASSLGGGAPNEQFF.

The table lists this clone with a count of one. The chain has TRBV5-4 and TRBJ2-3; 10 nucleotides line up with TRBD2. The germline CDR1 and CDR2 sequences are SGHNT and YYREEE (reference sequence). The CDR3 runs 15 residues. The junction had 8 bases not matched to a gene; V was cut back by 5 bases and J by 5 bases. As DNA, the CDR3 is TGTGCCAGCAGTTCAAGCGGGGGGGCCGGAGATACGCAGTATTTT. Its translation: CASSSSGGAGDTQYF.

The chain combines TRBV29-1 with TRBJ1-4; D is uncertain. The CDR3 is 13 amino acids. Germline CDR1 and CDR2: SQVTM and ANQGSEA. V lost 4 bases and J 5 bases, leaving 11 bases between the germline ends. CDR3: CSVAWQLNEKLFF. The CDR3 DNA reads as TGCAGCGTTGCGTGGCAGTTAAATGAAAAACTGTTTTTT.

This clone has only a few counts. The gene calls are TRBV2 and TRBJ2-1; the match to TRBD2 covers 16 bases. Germline CDR1 and CDR2: SNHLY and FYNNEI. Trimming cost V 6 bases and J 4 bases; bases outside gene matches: 6. This CDR3 is 17 amino acids long. The DNA of the CDR3 is TGTGCCAGCAGAGGGACTAGCGGGAGGGCCATTTACAATGAGCAGTTCTTC. Amino acids: CASRGTSGRAIYNEQFF.

The chain has TRBV11-2 and TRBJ2-5; D is perhaps TRBD2 (6 bases). CDR3 size: 19 residues. Germline-derived CDR1 and CDR2 are SGHAT and FQNNGV. V shed 5 bases and J shed 5 bases, with 30 bases lying between them. CDR3 DNA sequence: TGTGCCAGCAGCCTCCCCCTGTCTAGTTTGGGCATGGCGGGGGAGACCCAGTACTTC. Protein product: CASSLPLSSLGMAGETQYF. Full variable domain (outside the CDR3, taken from reference TRBV11-2 and TRBJ2-5): EAGVAQSPRYKIIEKRQSVAFWCNPISGHATLYWYQQILGQGPKLLIQFQNNGVVDDSQLPKDRFSAERLKGVDSTLKIQPAKLEDSAVYLCASSLPLSSLGMAGETQYFGPGTRLLVL.

This chain links TRBV7-9 with TRBJ2-7; D not resolved. Trimming left V 4 bases short and J 2 bases short, with 15 bases between. This CDR3 is built from 15 residues. Germline lookup yields CDR1 SEHNR and CDR2 FQNEAQ (reference sequence). For the CDR3, the DNA is TGTGCCAGCAGCTCCCAAGAGGTAACGACCTACGAGCAGTACTTC. Its protein product is CASSSQEVTTYEQYF.

The chain has TRBV7-2 and TRBJ2-3, with TRBD2 identical over 8 bases. The germline V gene has CDR1 SGHTA and CDR2 FQGNSA. The CDR3 covers 15 residues. Trimming at V came to 1 base and at J to 5 bases, leaving 5 bases not matched to a gene. In nucleotides, the CDR3 is TGTGCCAGCAGCTTAGGGGGACTAGACGTAGATACGCAGTATTTT. Amino acid sequence: CASSLGGLDVDTQYF.

The V call is TRBV7-2, the J call TRBJ2-1, with 14 bases fitting TRBD2. CDR1 is SGHTA and CDR2 is FQGNSA in the germline V gene. CDR3 size: 15 residues. Trimming cost V 2 bases and J 10 bases; bases outside gene matches: 4. The CDR3 region is CASSLQTSGRGEQFF. The CDR3 DNA is TGTGCCAGCAGCTTACAGACTAGCGGGAGGGGGGAGCAGTTCTTC.

This clone showed up just a few times. The chain combines TRBV7-7 with TRBJ2-5, with a tentative D call TRBD2 (5 bases). The length of the CDR3 is 13 residues. Germline CDR1 and CDR2: SSHAT and FNYEAQ (reference sequence). The germline V and J ends were trimmed by 4 bases and 2 bases, with 8 bases remaining between them. The CDR3 loop reads CASSYGIQETQYF. DNA for the CDR3: TGTGCCAGCAGCTACGGGATACAAGAGACCCAGTACTTC.

The CDR3 bases are TGTGCCAGCAGCTTATGGCGGGGGGAACTAGCGGGAGCCTACGAGCAGTACTTC. Its protein is CASSLWRGELAGAYEQYF. This chain connects TRBV11-3 to TRBJ2-7; 11 nucleotides match TRBD2. CDR3 length: 18 amino acids. V shed 2 bases and J 2 bases; nucleotides not matched to a gene: 11. CDR1 and CDR2 from the germline V gene are SGHNT and YENEEA.

The genes are TRBV6-5 and TRBJ2-5; TRBD2 matches at 11 bases. The J call may be incorrect, as the DNA end agrees better with TRBJ2-7. Germline CDR1 is MNHEY and CDR2 is SVGAGI. The CDR3 is 13 residues long. CDR3 sequence: CASRGTSGYEQYF. CDR3 DNA: TGTGCCAGCAGAGGGACTAGCGGTTACGAGCAGTACTTC.

The chain uses TRBV5-1 and TRBJ2-1, with TRBD2 identical over 7 bases. The CDR3 is 16 residues long. The V and J ends lost 0 bases and 3 bases, in that order; junction bases with no gene match: 6. Germline-derived CDR1 and CDR2 are SGHRS and YFSETQ. The CDR3 DNA sequence: TGCGCCAGCAGCTTGGTATCTAGCGGAGGCTACAATGAGCAGTTCTTC. Translation gives CASSLVSSGGYNEQFF.

The V call is TRBV7-2, the J call TRBJ1-2; no clear D gene. CDR3 size: 15 residues. Per germline, CDR1 SGHTA and CDR2 FQGNSA. Trimming left V 4 bases short and J 7 bases short, with 19 bases between. The CDR3 nucleotides are TGTGCCAGCAGCTCGTACCAAGCCGGGGAGGGTGGCTACACCTTC. Residues: CASSSYQAGEGGYTF. The full variable domain, its missing parts supplied by reference TRBV7-2 and TRBJ1-2, is GAGVSQSPSNKVTEKGKDVELRCDPISGHTALYWYRQSLGQGLEFLIYFQGNSAPDKSGLPSDRFSAERTGGSVSTLTIQRTQQEDSAVYLCASSSYQAGEGGYTFGSGTRLTVV.

V is TRBV4-1 and J is TRBJ2-3; 9 bases agree with TRBD2. Germline assignment: CDR1 MGHRA and CDR2 YSYEKL. The CDR3 covers 15 residues. The V segment lost 6 bases and the J segment 3 bases; nucleotides outside the gene matches: 7. Written as DNA, the CDR3 is TGCGCCAGCAGGCAACCGGGACTAGCAACAGATACGCAGTATTTT. As protein: CASRQPGLATDTQYF.

The genes are TRBV2 and TRBJ1-5, with TRBD1 matching 7 bases. There are 14 residues in the CDR3. CDR1 and CDR2 (germline): SNHLY, FYNNEI. Unmatched junction bases numbered 7, after V lost 6 bases and J lost 5 bases. The CDR3 sequence: CASRVDRDDQPQHF. In DNA form, the CDR3 reads TGTGCCAGCAGGGTAGACAGGGATGATCAGCCCCAGCATTTT.

The chain has TRBV4-1 and TRBJ1-1; D is ambiguous. Looked up from germline, CDR1 is MGHRA and CDR2 is YSYEKL. V dropped 0 bases and J dropped 5 bases, with 16 bases sitting between them. There are 16 residues in the CDR3. The CDR3 reads CASSQEGRAAGTEAFF. As DNA, the CDR3 is TGCGCCAGCAGCCAAGAGGGCCGGGCAGCGGGAACTGAAGCTTTCTTT.

The chain uses TRBV29-1 and TRBJ1-2, with TRBD1 matching 8 bases. The CDR3 covers 14 residues. CDR1 and CDR2 from the germline V gene are SQVTM and ANQGSEA. J lost 4 bases, V lost 2 bases, and 6 bases had no gene match. As DNA, the CDR3 is TGCAGCGTTGAAACCGGGACAGGACGCTATGGCTACACCTTC. Translating it yields CSVETGTGRYGYTF.

The rearrangement joins TRBV5-1 to TRBJ2-5, with D possibly TRBD1 on 6 matching bases. CDR1 is SGHRS and CDR2 is YFSETQ in the germline V gene. CDR3 size: 15 residues. Trimming took off 3 bases at V and 2 bases at J, with 14 bases between the two ends. The CDR3 coding sequence is TGCGCCAGCAGCTCCCAACCGGACAGTCAAGAGACCCAGTACTTC. It yields the protein CASSSQPDSQETQYF.